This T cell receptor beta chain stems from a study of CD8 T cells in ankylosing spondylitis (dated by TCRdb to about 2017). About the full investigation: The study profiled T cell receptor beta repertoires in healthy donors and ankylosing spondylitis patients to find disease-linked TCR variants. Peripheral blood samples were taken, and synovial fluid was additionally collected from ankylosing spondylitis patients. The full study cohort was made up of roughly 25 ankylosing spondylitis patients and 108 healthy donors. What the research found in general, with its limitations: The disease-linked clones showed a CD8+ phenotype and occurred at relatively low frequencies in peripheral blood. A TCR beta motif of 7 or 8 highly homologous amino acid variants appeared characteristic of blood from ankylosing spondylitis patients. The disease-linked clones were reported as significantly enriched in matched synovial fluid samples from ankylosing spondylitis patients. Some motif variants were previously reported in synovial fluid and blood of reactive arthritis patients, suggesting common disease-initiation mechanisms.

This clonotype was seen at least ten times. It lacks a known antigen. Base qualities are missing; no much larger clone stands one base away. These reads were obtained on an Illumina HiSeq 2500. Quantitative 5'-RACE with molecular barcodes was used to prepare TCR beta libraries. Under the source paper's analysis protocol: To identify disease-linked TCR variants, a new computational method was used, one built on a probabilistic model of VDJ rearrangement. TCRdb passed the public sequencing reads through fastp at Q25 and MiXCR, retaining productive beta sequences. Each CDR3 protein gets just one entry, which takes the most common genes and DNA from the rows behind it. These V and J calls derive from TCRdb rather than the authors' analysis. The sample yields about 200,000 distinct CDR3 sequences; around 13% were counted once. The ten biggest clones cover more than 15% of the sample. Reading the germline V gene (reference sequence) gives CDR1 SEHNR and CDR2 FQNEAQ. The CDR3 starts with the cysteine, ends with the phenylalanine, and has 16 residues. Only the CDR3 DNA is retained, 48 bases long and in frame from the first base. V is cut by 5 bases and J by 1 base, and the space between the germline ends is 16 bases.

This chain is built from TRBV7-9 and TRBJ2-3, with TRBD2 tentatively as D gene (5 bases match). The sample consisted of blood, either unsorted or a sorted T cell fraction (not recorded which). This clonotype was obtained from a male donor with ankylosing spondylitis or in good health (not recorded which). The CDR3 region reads CASSPQREYGTDTQYF. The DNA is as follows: TGTGCCAGCAGCCCGCAGAGGGAGTATGGCACAGATACGCAGTATTTT.